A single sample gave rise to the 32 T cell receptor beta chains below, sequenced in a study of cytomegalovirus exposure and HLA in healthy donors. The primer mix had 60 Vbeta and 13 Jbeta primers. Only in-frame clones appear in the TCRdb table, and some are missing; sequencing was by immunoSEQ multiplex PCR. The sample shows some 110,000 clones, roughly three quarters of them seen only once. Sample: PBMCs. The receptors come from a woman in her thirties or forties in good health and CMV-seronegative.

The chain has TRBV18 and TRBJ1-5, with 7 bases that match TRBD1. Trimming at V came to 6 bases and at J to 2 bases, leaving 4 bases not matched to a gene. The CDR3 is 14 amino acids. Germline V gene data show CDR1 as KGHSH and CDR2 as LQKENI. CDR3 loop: CASSPDRGNQPQHF. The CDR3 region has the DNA TGTGCCAGCTCCCCTGACAGGGGCAATCAGCCCCAGCATTTT.

The DNA of the CDR3 is TGCAGCGCTTCCCTCGTTACAGGGCGGAGCACTGAAGCTTTCTTT. Translated: CSASLVTGRSTEAFF. The J gene is TRBJ1-1, the V gene TRBV29-1, with D possibly TRBD1 on 6 matching bases. Trimming pared 7 bases from V and 4 bases from J, leaving 22 bases between. From germline, CDR1 is SQVTM and CDR2 ANQGSEA. The CDR3 runs 15 residues.

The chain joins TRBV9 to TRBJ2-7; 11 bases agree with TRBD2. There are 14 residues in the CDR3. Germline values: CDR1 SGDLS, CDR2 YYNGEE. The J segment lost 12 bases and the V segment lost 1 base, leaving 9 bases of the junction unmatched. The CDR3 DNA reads TGTGCCAGCAGCGTATGGGAACTAGCGGGAGAACTGTACTTC. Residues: CASSVWELAGELYF.

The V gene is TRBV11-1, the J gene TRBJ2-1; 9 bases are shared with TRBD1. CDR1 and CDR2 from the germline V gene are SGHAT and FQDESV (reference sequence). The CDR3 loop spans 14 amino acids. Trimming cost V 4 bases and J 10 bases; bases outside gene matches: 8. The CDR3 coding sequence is TGTGCCAGCAGCTCTCCGGGACAGGGTAGGGAGCAGTTCTTC. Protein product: CASSSPGQGREQFF. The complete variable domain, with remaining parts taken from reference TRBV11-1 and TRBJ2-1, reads EAEVAQSPRYKITEKSQAVAFWCDPISGHATLYWYRQILGQGPELLVQFQDESVVDDSQLPKDRFSAERLKGVDSTLKIQPAELGDSAMYLCASSSPGQGREQFFGPGTRLTVL.

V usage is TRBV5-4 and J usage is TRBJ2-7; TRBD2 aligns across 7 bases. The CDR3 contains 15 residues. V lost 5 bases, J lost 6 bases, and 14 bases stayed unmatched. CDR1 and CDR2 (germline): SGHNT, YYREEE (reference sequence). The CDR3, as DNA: TGTGCCAGCAGTCAAACTGGACTAGTCCTTGGCGAGCAGTACTTC. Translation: CASSQTGLVLGEQYF.

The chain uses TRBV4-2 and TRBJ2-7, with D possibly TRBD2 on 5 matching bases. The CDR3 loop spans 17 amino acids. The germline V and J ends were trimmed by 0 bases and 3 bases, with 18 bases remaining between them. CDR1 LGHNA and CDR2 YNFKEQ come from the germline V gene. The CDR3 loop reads CASSQDGMGSGDYEQYF. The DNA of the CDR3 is TGTGCCAGCAGCCAAGATGGAATGGGAAGCGGAGACTACGAGCAGTACTTC.

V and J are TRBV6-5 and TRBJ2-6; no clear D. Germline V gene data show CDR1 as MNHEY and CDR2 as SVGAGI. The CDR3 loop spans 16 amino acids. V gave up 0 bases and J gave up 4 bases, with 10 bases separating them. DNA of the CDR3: TGTGCCAGCAGTTACTCGCGTTGGTCCGGGGCCAACGTCCTGACTTTC. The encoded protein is CASSYSRWSGANVLTF.

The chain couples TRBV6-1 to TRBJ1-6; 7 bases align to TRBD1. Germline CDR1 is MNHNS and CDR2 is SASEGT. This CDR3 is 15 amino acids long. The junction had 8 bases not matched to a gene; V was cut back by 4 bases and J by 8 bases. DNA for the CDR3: TGTGCCAGCAGTGGCGGGACAGCTGCCGATTCACCCCTCCACTTT. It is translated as CASSGGTAADSPLHF.

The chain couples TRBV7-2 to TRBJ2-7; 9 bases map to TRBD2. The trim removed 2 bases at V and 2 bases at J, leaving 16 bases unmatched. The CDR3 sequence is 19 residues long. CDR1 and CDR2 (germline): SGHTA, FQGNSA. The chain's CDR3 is CASSLIFPSSGKLTYEQYF. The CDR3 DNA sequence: TGTGCCAGCAGCTTAATCTTCCCCTCTAGCGGGAAACTGACCTACGAGCAGTACTTC.

CDR3 amino acids: CASSYPQGGGYTF. In DNA, the CDR3 is TGTGCCAGCAGTTACCCTCAGGGGGGTGGCTACACCTTC. The chain combines TRBV6-5 with TRBJ1-2, with 7 bases fitting TRBD1. Unmatched junction bases numbered 4, after V lost 2 bases and J lost 7 bases. The CDR3 totals 13 residues. The germline V gene has CDR1 MNHEY and CDR2 SVGAGI.

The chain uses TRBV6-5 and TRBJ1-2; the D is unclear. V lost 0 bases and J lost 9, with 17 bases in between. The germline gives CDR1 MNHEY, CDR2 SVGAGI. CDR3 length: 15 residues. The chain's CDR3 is CASSYSRHHGISYTF. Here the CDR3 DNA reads TGTGCCAGCAGTTACTCTCGACACCACGGTATTAGCTACACCTTC.

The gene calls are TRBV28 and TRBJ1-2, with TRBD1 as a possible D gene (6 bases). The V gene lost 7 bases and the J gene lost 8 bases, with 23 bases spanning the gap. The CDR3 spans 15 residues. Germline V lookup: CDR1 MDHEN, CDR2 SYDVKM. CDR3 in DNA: TGTGCCAGCACCGTCGTCGGTTTGGGGGCGGGCGGCTACACCTTC. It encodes CASTVVGLGAGGYTF.

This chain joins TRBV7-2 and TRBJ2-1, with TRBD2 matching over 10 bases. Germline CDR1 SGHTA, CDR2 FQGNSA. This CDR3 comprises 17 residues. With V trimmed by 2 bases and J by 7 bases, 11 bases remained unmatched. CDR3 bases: TGTGCCAGCAGCTTATTTCCGCCTAGCGGGAGTGGGAATGAGCAGTTCTTC. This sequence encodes CASSLFPPSGSGNEQFF. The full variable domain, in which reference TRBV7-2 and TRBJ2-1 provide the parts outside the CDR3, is GAGVSQSPSNKVTEKGKDVELRCDPISGHTALYWYRQSLGQGLEFLIYFQGNSAPDKSGLPSDRFSAERTGGSVSTLTIQRTQQEDSAVYLCASSLFPPSGSGNEQFFGPGTRLTVL.

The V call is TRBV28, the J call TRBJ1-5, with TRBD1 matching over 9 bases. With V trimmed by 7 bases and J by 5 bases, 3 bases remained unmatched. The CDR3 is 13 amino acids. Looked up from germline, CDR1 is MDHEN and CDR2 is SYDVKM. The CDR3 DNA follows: TGTGCCAGCAAAGGGACAGGGCATCAGCCCCAGCATTTT. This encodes CASKGTGHQPQHF.

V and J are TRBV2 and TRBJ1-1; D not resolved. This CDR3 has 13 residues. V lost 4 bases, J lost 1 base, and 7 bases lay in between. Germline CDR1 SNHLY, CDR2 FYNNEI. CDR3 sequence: CASSVIPNTEAFF. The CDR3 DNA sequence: TGTGCCAGCAGTGTCATCCCGAACACTGAAGCTTTCTTT.

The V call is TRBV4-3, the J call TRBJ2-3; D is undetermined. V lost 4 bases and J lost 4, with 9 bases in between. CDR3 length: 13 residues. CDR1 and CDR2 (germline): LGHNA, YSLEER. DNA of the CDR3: TGCGCCAGCAGCCCAGACCCCGCAGATACGCAGTATTTT. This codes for CASSPDPADTQYF.

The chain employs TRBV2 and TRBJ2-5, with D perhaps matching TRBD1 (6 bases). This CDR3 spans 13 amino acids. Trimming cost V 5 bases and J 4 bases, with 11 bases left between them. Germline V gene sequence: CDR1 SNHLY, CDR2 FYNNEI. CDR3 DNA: TGTGCCAGCAGTCAGGGGTTGGCAGAGACCCAGTACTTC. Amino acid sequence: CASSQGLAETQYF.

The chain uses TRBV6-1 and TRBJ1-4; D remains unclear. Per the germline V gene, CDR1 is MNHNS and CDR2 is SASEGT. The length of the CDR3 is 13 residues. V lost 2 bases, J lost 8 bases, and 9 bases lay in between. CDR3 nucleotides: TGTGCCAGCAGTGAAACGGGTCAGGAAAAACTGTTTTTT. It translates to CASSETGQEKLFF.

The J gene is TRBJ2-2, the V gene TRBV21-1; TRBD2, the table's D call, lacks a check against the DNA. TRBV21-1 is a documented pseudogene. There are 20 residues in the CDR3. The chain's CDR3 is CASSSPRFTSGRMNTGELFF. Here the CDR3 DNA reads TGTGCCAGCAGCAGCCCCCGGTTCACTAGCGGGAGGATGAACACCGGGGAGCTGTTTTTT.

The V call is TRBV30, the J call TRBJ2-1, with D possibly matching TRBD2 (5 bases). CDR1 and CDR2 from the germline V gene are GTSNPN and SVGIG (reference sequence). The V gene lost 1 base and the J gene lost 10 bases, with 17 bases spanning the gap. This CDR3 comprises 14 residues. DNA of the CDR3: TGTGCCTGGAGTGAAGCGGTTGCGGCGGCCGAGCAGTTCTTC. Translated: CAWSEAVAAAEQFF.

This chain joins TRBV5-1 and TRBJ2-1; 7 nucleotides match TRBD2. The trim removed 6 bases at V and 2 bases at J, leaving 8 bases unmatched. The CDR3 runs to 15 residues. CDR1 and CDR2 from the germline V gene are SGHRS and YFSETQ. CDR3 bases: TGCGCCAGCACGTCTGCGGGGGACCCCTACAATGAGCAGTTCTTC. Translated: CASTSAGDPYNEQFF.

CDR3 loop: CASSLPSGYTDTQYF. Written as DNA, the CDR3 is TGCGCCAGCAGCTTACCTAGCGGATACACAGATACGCAGTATTTT. The gene calls are TRBV5-1 and TRBJ2-3; 7 nucleotides agree with TRBD2. This CDR3 spans 15 amino acids. Trimming removed 2 bases from V and 2 bases from J; junction bases left unmatched: 5. CDR1 SGHRS and CDR2 YFSETQ come from the germline V gene.

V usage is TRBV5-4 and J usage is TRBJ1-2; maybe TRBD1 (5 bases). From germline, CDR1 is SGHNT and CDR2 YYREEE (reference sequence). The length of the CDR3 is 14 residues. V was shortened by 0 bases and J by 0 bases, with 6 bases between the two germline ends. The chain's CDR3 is CASSLETANYGYTF. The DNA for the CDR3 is TGTGCCAGCAGCTTGGAGACAGCTAACTATGGCTACACCTTC.

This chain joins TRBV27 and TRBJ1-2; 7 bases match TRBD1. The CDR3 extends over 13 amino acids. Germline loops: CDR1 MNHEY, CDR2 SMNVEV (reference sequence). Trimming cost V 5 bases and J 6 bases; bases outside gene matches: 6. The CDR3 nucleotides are TGTGCCAGCAGTATAACAGGGGAGGATGGCTACACCTTC. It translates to CASSITGEDGYTF.

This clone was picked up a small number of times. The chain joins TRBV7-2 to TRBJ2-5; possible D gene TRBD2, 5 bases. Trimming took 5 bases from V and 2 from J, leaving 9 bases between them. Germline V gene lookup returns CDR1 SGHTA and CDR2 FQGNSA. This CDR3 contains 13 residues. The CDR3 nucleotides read TGTGCCAGCAGCCGGAGCGGACAAGAGACCCAGTACTTC. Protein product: CASSRSGQETQYF.

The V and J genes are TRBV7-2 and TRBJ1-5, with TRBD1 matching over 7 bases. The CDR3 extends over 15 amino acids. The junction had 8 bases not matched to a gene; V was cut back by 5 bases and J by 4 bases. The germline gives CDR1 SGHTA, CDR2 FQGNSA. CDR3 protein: CASSPTRGINQPQHF. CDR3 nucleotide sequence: TGTGCCAGCAGCCCTACCAGGGGGATTAATCAGCCCCAGCATTTT.

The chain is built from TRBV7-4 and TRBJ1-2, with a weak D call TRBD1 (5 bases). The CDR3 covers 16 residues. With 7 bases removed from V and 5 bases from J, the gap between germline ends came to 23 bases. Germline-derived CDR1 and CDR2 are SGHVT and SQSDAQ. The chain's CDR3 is CASNKGTPAAGYGYTF. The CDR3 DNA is TGTGCCAGCAACAAGGGGACTCCTGCTGCGGGGTATGGCTACACCTTC.

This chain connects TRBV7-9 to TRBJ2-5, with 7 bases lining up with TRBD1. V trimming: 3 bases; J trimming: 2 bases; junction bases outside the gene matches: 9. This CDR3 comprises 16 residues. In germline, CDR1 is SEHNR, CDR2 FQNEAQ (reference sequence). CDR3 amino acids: CASSFPLGQAQETQYF. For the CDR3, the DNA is TGTGCCAGCAGCTTCCCCCTAGGACAGGCACAAGAGACCCAGTACTTC.

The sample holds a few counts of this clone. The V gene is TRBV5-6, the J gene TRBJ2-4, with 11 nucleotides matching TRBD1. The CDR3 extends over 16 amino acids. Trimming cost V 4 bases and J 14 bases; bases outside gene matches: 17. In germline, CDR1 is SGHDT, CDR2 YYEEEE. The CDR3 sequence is CASSPGPGQGAGHKYF. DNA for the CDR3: TGTGCCAGCAGCCCTGGCCCTGGACAGGGGGCCGGGCACAAGTACTTC.

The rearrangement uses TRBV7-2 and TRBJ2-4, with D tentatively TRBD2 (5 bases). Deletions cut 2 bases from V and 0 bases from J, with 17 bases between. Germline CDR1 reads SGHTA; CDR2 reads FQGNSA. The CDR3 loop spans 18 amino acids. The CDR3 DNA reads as TGTGCCAGCAGCTTACGAGGGCTAATGAACAAAGCCAAAAACATTCAGTACTTC. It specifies CASSLRGLMNKAKNIQYF.

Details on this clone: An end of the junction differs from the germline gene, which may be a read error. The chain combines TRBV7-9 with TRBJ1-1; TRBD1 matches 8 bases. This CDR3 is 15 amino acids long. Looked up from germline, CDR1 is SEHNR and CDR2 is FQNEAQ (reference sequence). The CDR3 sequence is CSSSVRQGTSTEAFF. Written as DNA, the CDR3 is TGTTCCAGCAGCGTAAGACAGGGGACGAGCACTGAAGCTTTCTTT.

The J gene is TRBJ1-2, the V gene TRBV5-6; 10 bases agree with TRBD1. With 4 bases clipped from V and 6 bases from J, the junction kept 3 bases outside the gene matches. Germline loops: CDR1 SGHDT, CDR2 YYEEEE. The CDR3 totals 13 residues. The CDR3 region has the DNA TGTGCCAGCAGCCCCGGGACAGGGGATGGCTACACCTTC. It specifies CASSPGTGDGYTF. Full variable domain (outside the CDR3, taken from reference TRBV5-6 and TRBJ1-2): DAGVTQSPTHLIKTRGQQVTLRCSPKSGHDTVSWYQQALGQGPQFIFQYYEEEERQRGNFPDRFSGHQFPNYSSELNVNALLLGDSALYLCASSPGTGDGYTFGSGTRLTVV.